This TCR beta chain is drawn from a study of memory CD4+ T cells and cytomegalovirus serostatus. As for the study in general: Healthy Belgian adult donors included roughly ten CMV-positive and about two dozen CMV-negative people. Study-wide results and caveats: Suggested: most of the CMV-linked TCR signature lies in CD4+ memory cells.

Repertoires were generated with immunoSEQ multiplex PCR, while TCRdb's copy carries only in-frame clones and drops some. The sample has over 60,000 clones; 82% are singletons. Between the trimmed V and J ends, which lost 6 bases and 0 bases, there was a span of 15 bases. Germline values: CDR1 MNHEY, CDR2 SVGAGI. The CDR3 is made up of 15 amino acids. In regard to this clone: Its cognate antigen is unknown.

The sort gate was single viable CD3+CD4+CD8-CD45RO+ cells for memory CD4+ T cells. Serum IgG to CMV pp150, pp28, p38 and p52 defined serostatus. This receptor was identified in an adult in good health and CMV-seronegative. The chain couples TRBV6-5 to TRBJ2-7; D is undetermined. Sequenced sample: memory CD4+ T cells from blood. CDR3 region: CASSPPGVTSYEQYF. CDR3 bases: TGTGCCAGCAGCCCGCCTGGGGTCACCTCCTACGAGCAGTACTTC.